These 16 T cell receptor beta chains originate from one sample sequenced in a study of memory CD4+ T cells and cytomegalovirus serostatus. TCRdb keeps only in-frame clones here, not all; method: immunoSEQ multiplex PCR. This sample has 50,000 to 65,000 clones, with approximately 77% found just once. The sort gate was single viable CD3+CD4+CD8-CD45RO+ cells for memory CD4+ T cells. The sequenced sample was memory CD4+ T cells from blood. The source of these receptors is an adult in good health and CMV-seronegative.

V gene TRBV20-1 combines with J gene TRBJ1-2, with D maybe TRBD1 (6 bases). Germline V gene data show CDR1 as DFQATT and CDR2 as SNEGSKA (reference sequence). V gave up 5 bases and J gave up 7 bases, with 11 bases separating them. The CDR3 has 11 amino acids. The chain's CDR3 is CSAGSTGGYTF. CDR3 DNA: TGCAGTGCTGGCTCGACAGGTGGCTACACCTTC.

This chain connects TRBV5-4 to TRBJ1-6, with D unresolved. V lost 2 bases and J 8 bases, leaving 5 bases between the germline ends. This CDR3 is 12 amino acids long. Germline V CDR1 and CDR2: SGHNT, YYREEE (reference sequence). CDR3 sequence reads: CASSFQDSPLHF. CDR3 in DNA: TGTGCCAGCAGCTTTCAGGATTCACCCCTCCACTTT.

The CDR3 nucleotides are TGTGCCAGCAACCCGGGGGACAGCTGGAACACTGAAGCTTTCTTT. This gives the protein CASNPGDSWNTEAFF. The J gene is TRBJ1-1, the V gene TRBV9, with 7 bases matching TRBD1. Germline V CDR1 and CDR2: SGDLS, YYNGEE. This CDR3 comprises 15 residues. Trimming at V came to 6 bases and at J to 1 base, leaving 9 bases not matched to a gene.

The J gene is TRBJ2-7, the V gene TRBV29-1; tentatively, D is TRBD1 (6 bases). The germline V and J ends were trimmed by 1 base and 5 bases, with 12 bases remaining between them. The CDR3 is 13 amino acids. The germline CDR1 and CDR2 sequences are SQVTM and ANQGSEA. The CDR3 sequence: CSVEGRTGHEQYF. The CDR3 coding sequence is TGCAGCGTTGAAGGTCGAACAGGGCACGAGCAGTACTTC.

The chain is built from TRBV27 and TRBJ1-5, with D unresolved. Trimming pared 3 bases from V and 2 bases from J, leaving 8 bases between. Germline assignment: CDR1 MNHEY and CDR2 SMNVEV (reference sequence). This CDR3 spans 14 amino acids. CDR3 nucleotide sequence: TGTGCCAGCAGTTTTAGCGCGGGCAATCAGCCCCAGCATTTT. This codes for CASSFSAGNQPQHF.

The V gene is TRBV28, the J gene TRBJ2-1, with D unresolved. The V and J ends lost 3 bases and 7 bases respectively, with 13 bases between them. Germline V gene data show CDR1 as MDHEN and CDR2 as SYDVKM. The CDR3 has 14 amino acids. As DNA, the CDR3 is TGTGCCAGCAGTTTTGGCCCCATGTTTAATGAGCAGTTCTTC. Amino acids: CASSFGPMFNEQFF.

The chain carries TRBV6-4 and TRBJ2-1, with 9 bases that match TRBD2. CDR1 MRHNA and CDR2 SNTAGT come from the germline V gene. The CDR3 is 15 amino acids. The trim removed 8 bases at V and 7 bases at J, leaving 12 bases unmatched. In DNA, the CDR3 is TGTGCCAGCCGAACTTCCCCTAGCGGGGCTAATGAGCAGTTCTTC. Translated: CASRTSPSGANEQFF.

The chain has TRBV19 and TRBJ2-1; possibly TRBD1 or TRBD2 for D (5 bases each). The CDR3 sequence is 14 residues long. Looked up from germline, CDR1 is LNHDA and CDR2 is SQIVND (reference sequence). Trimming cost V 4 bases and J 5 bases, with 12 bases left between them. The CDR3 sequence is CASSKGTVNNEQFF. The CDR3 DNA reads as TGTGCCAGTAGTAAAGGGACGGTTAACAATGAGCAGTTCTTC.

V usage is TRBV5-4 and J usage is TRBJ2-2; D ambiguous. The CDR3 consists of 15 residues. Germline V gives CDR1 SGHNT, CDR2 YYREEE (reference sequence). The V gene lost 0 bases and the J gene lost 4 bases, with 10 bases spanning the gap. CDR3 nucleotide sequence: TGTGCCAGCAGCTTGGATCAGGTTGGCACCGGGGAGCTGTTTTTT. Residues: CASSLDQVGTGELFF.

At least ten counts were recorded for this clone. The chain joins TRBV6-5 to TRBJ1-2, with D tentatively TRBD1 (6 bases). Trimming removed 4 bases from V and 6 bases from J, with 15 bases in between. The CDR3 runs 14 residues. Germline V CDR1 and CDR2: MNHEY, SVGAGI. CDR3 nucleotides: TGTGCCAGCAGTTCATCGACAGGAGGACATGGCTACACCTTC. Its protein is CASSSSTGGHGYTF.

The chain couples TRBV5-4 to TRBJ2-2; D is perhaps TRBD1 (6 bases). Trimming left V 3 bases short and J 7 bases short, with 10 bases between. The CDR3 sequence is 13 residues long. Germline CDR1 reads SGHNT; CDR2 reads YYREEE (reference sequence). The CDR3 reads CASSSQQGGELFF. The CDR3 DNA is TGTGCCAGCAGCTCCCAACAGGGCGGGGAGCTGTTTTTT. Filled out from reference TRBV5-4 and TRBJ2-2, the complete variable domain reads ETGVTQSPTHLIKTRGQQVTLRCSSQSGHNTVSWYQQALGQGPQFIFQYYREEENGRGNFPPRFSGLQFPNYSSELNVNALELDDSALYLCASSSQQGGELFFGEGSRLTVL.

This chain uses TRBV5-4 with TRBJ2-3; D unclear. The CDR3 covers 16 residues. The V end lost 3 bases, the J end lost 4 bases, and 18 bases lay between the germline ends. Per the germline V gene, CDR1 is SGHNT and CDR2 is YYREEE (reference sequence). The CDR3 region is CASSSARVGLADTQYF. CDR3 sequence (DNA): TGTGCCAGCAGCTCCGCCCGAGTCGGTCTGGCAGATACGCAGTATTTT.

V and J are TRBV7-3 and TRBJ1-1; no clear D. Germline V lookup: CDR1 SGHTA, CDR2 FQGTGA. The CDR3 has 14 residues. Trimming took 0 bases from V and 7 from J, leaving 12 bases between them. For the CDR3, the DNA is TGTGCCAGCAGCTTAACCCCCCGGGGAGGTGAAGCTTTCTTT. It specifies CASSLTPRGGEAFF.

The chain links TRBV5-6 to TRBJ1-4; no definite D call. Per germline, CDR1 SGHDT and CDR2 YYEEEE. The CDR3 extends over 14 amino acids. The V gene lost 4 bases and the J gene lost 11 bases, with 18 bases spanning the gap. CDR3 sequence (DNA): TGTGCCAGCAGCACCAGAGGTGGGGATAAGAAACTGTTTTTT. Protein product: CASSTRGGDKKLFF. Filled out from reference TRBV5-6 and TRBJ1-4, the complete variable domain reads DAGVTQSPTHLIKTRGQQVTLRCSPKSGHDTVSWYQQALGQGPQFIFQYYEEEERQRGNFPDRFSGHQFPNYSSELNVNALLLGDSALYLCASSTRGGDKKLFFGSGTQLSVL.

The rearrangement joins TRBV7-2 to TRBJ2-5; TRBD2 matches 10 bases. The CDR3 is 15 residues long. J lost 4 bases, V lost 2 bases, and 4 bases had no gene match. CDR1 and CDR2 (germline): SGHTA, FQGNSA. The DNA for the CDR3 is TGTGCCAGCAGCTTACCCCTAGCGGGGGTAGAGACCCAGTACTTC. Protein product: CASSLPLAGVETQYF.

This clone was seen a single time. V and J are TRBV9 and TRBJ2-2; D remains ambiguous. There are 15 residues in the CDR3. Germline V gene lookup returns CDR1 SGDLS and CDR2 YYNGEE. Trimming cost V 4 bases and J 4 bases, with 14 bases left between them. The CDR3 here is CASSSTRATTGELFF. In DNA, the CDR3 is TGTGCCAGCAGCTCAACCCGGGCCACCACCGGGGAGCTGTTTTTT.